The sequence of this TCR beta chain was determined in a study of blood T cell repertoires in COVID-19. This CDR3 is 17 amino acids long. Germline V gene lookup returns CDR1 MNHEY and CDR2 SMNVEV (reference sequence). After removal of 6 bases from V and 2 bases from J, the junction contained 10 bases not matched to a gene. Here immunoSEQ multiplex PCR was the method, and the copy in TCRdb shows in-frame clones only, minus some. The sample holds about 53,000 clones; about 77% are singletons and the top ten take around 42%. The sample consisted of peripheral blood. The origin of this receptor is a man aged 65 to 85 with active or convalescent COVID-19. The V gene is TRBV27, the J gene TRBJ2-5, with 12 nucleotides matching TRBD2. The CDR3 sequence is CASSPTSGGSSQETQYF. The DNA of the CDR3 is TGTGCCAGCAGCCCCACTAGCGGGGGGTCTTCTCAAGAGACCCAGTACTTC.